Presented here are 16 T cell receptor beta chains from one specimen sequenced in a study of blood T cell repertoires in COVID-19. Sequencing used immunoSEQ multiplex PCR; TCRdb keeps in-frame clones, though not all of them. The sample holds about 91,000 clones, 70% to 90% seen once. The sample comprised peripheral blood. The receptors come from an older man with acute or convalescent COVID-19.

DNA of the CDR3: TGTGCCAGCAGCTTGGGAGCGCTCTTAGTCCAAGAGACCCAGTACTTC. Protein: CASSLGALLVQETQYF. V usage is TRBV5-4 and J usage is TRBJ2-5; D unclear. The V end lost 0 bases, the J end lost 1 base, and 13 bases lay between the germline ends. This CDR3 comprises 16 residues. Germline CDR1 is SGHNT and CDR2 is YYREEE (reference sequence).

The chain joins TRBV3-1 (or the pseudogene TRBV3-2) to TRBJ2-1; D is unresolved. The germline CDR1 and CDR2 sequences are LGHDT and YNNKEL (reference sequence). The CDR3 is made up of 17 amino acids. Trimming cost V 0 bases and J 1 base, with 13 bases left between them. The CDR3: CASSQEATVTSYNEQFF. The DNA for the CDR3 is TGTGCCAGCAGCCAAGAGGCCACCGTTACGTCCTACAATGAGCAGTTCTTC.

This rearrangement joins TRBV7-3 to TRBJ2-1; D not certain. Germline V gene data show CDR1 as SGHTA and CDR2 as FQGTGA. V was trimmed by 0 bases and J by 7 bases, leaving 13 bases between them. The CDR3 contains 15 residues. The CDR3 here is CASSLTGVLGNEQFF. In DNA form, the CDR3 reads TGTGCCAGCAGCTTAACGGGCGTCTTGGGTAATGAGCAGTTCTTC.

V gene TRBV5-4 combines with J gene TRBJ1-2, with 9 bases matching TRBD1. J gave up 0 bases and V 3 bases, and 6 bases lay outside the gene matches. Germline CDR1 reads SGHNT; CDR2 reads YYREEE (reference sequence). CDR3 length: 16 amino acids. The CDR3 bases are TGTGCCAGCAGCTCGACAGGGGGGATTGCTAACTATGGCTACACCTTC. Amino acids: CASSSTGGIANYGYTF.

The rearrangement links TRBV30 to TRBJ1-6, with D possibly TRBD1 on 5 matching bases. CDR3 length equals 18 residues. Germline V gene data show CDR1 as GTSNPN and CDR2 as SVGIG (reference sequence). Trimming pared 0 bases from V and 0 bases from J, leaving 15 bases between. The CDR3 DNA sequence: TGTGCCTGGAGTGTACGGGCAGGGCCGAGCTCCTATAATTCACCCCTCCACTTT. It translates to CAWSVRAGPSSYNSPLHF.

The chain employs TRBV5-1 and TRBJ1-6; 8 nucleotides align to TRBD1. The CDR3 extends over 15 amino acids. The germline V gene encodes CDR1 SGHRS and CDR2 YFSETQ. V dropped 2 bases and J dropped 8; count of bases not matched to a gene: 6. The CDR3 DNA is TGCGCCAGCAGCTTCCAGGGGGCGAGTGATTCACCCCTCCACTTT. Translated: CASSFQGASDSPLHF.

This chain uses TRBV15 with TRBJ2-7, with D uncertain. The CDR3 consists of 18 residues. With 2 bases removed from V and 3 bases from J, the gap between germline ends came to 23 bases. Germline CDR1 is LNHNV and CDR2 is YYDKDF (reference sequence). CDR3: CATSRTAAILRFYYEQYF. CDR3 sequence (DNA): TGTGCCACCAGCAGAACCGCCGCCATACTAAGATTCTACTACGAGCAGTACTTC.

The rearrangement links TRBV5-1 to TRBJ1-3, with D possibly matching TRBD1 (6 bases). CDR3 length: 16 residues. Looked up from germline, CDR1 is SGHRS and CDR2 is YFSETQ. V was clipped by 0 bases and J by 0 bases, with 10 bases between them. The CDR3 sequence: CASSLEGGDSGNTIYF. The CDR3, as DNA: TGCGCCAGCAGCTTGGAAGGGGGGGACTCTGGAAACACCATATATTTT.

The chain employs TRBV10-3 and TRBJ1-6; 9 bases map to TRBD1. CDR3 length: 16 amino acids. Per germline, CDR1 ENHRY and CDR2 SYGVKD. The V and J ends lost 6 bases and 6 bases, in that order; junction bases with no gene match: 9. CDR3 sequence reads: CAISEVTGGTNSPLHF. DNA of the CDR3: TGTGCCATCAGCGAAGTTACAGGGGGCACTAATTCACCCCTCCACTTT.

The chain is built from TRBV7-2 and TRBJ2-1, with D tentatively TRBD1 (5 bases). The V gene lost 4 bases and the J gene lost 7 bases, with 14 bases spanning the gap. Germline V lookup: CDR1 SGHTA, CDR2 FQGNSA. There are 14 residues in the CDR3. The CDR3 sequence: CASSSPDTYNEQFF. The CDR3 nucleotides are TGTGCCAGCAGCTCCCCGGACACATATAATGAGCAGTTCTTC.

The V call is TRBV28, the J call TRBJ2-7; 10 bases are a match to TRBD1. CDR3 length equals 14 residues. V was clipped by 2 bases and J by 4 bases; unmatched bases: 2. CDR1 and CDR2 from the germline V gene are MDHEN and SYDVKM. DNA for the CDR3: TGTGCCAGCAGTTTAGGACAGGGGGTATACGAGCAGTACGTC. Translating it yields CASSLGQGVYEQYV.

This clone has just a few counts. The chain recombines TRBV10-3 with TRBJ2-6; maybe TRBD1 (6 bases). This CDR3 spans 17 amino acids. CDR1 and CDR2 (germline): ENHRY, SYGVKD. V was clipped by 2 bases and J by 0 bases, with 11 bases between them. In DNA, the CDR3 is TGTGCCATCAGTGAGGGGACACCATACTCTGGGGCCAACGTCCTGACTTTC. It codes for CAISEGTPYSGANVLTF.

The CDR3 DNA reads as TGTGCCAGCAGCTCGGGACAGGGAAGGTACGAGCAGTACTTC. This translates into CASSSGQGRYEQYF. This chain joins TRBV5-4 and TRBJ2-7; 9 bases agree with TRBD1. The CDR3 runs to 14 residues. After removal of 3 bases from V and 4 bases from J, the junction contained 5 bases not matched to a gene. The germline CDR1 and CDR2 sequences are SGHNT and YYREEE (reference sequence).

The CDR3 sequence is CASSLDRASYEQYV. CDR3 sequence (DNA): TGTGCCAGCAGTCTAGACAGGGCCTCCTACGAGCAGTACGTC. The gene calls are TRBV7-2 and TRBJ2-7; TRBD1 matches 7 bases. Germline V gives CDR1 SGHTA, CDR2 FQGNSA. The trim removed 6 bases at V and 0 bases at J, leaving 5 bases unmatched. This CDR3 contains 14 residues.

This chain links TRBV5-1 with TRBJ1-2, with D possibly matching TRBD1 (5 bases). V was pared by 4 bases and J by 7 bases, with 11 bases between. CDR1 and CDR2 (germline): SGHRS, YFSETQ. This CDR3 has 12 residues. The CDR3 is CASSVGDSGYTF. The CDR3 region has the DNA TGCGCCAGCAGCGTGGGGGACTCTGGCTACACCTTC.

The J gene is TRBJ2-2, the V gene TRBV4-1, with 11 bases lining up with TRBD1. V was pared by 3 bases and J by 5 bases, with 2 bases of the junction left unmatched. The CDR3 runs to 15 residues. Germline V gives CDR1 MGHRA, CDR2 YSYEKL. In DNA, the CDR3 is TGCGCCAGCAGCCAGGACAGGGGGCCTACCGGGGAGCTGTTTTTT. This sequence encodes CASSQDRGPTGELFF.